The clone carrying this T cell receptor (beta chain) was seen repeatedly, ten times or more. Its specificity is unknown. The data stem from a study of identical twins. The authors used template switching to add a universal primer site and gave cDNA unique molecular identifiers. TCRdb recomputed calls from the 5' RACE reads with MiXCR, one row per CDR3 protein. This repertoire shows 250,000 to 300,000 distinct CDR3 sequences, roughly 9% found once; its top ten account for roughly 7%. Donors uniformly comprised healthy Caucasians. V dropped 1 base and J dropped 5; count of bases not matched to a gene: 11. The CDR3 length is 17 residues. Germline-derived CDR1 and CDR2 are LGHDT and YNNKEL (reference sequence). Study-wide results and caveats: There is a chance that invariant MAIT and iNKT cells partially muddied zero-insertion analyses. Insertions ran lower in abundant cord blood beta clonotypes, though not in memory repertoires.

The same data also contributed to another study, on yellow fever vaccine responses in identical twins.

The clonotype comes from a woman aged 18-29 years in good health. Sequenced: CD8+ T cells sorted from blood. This rearrangement joins TRBV3-1 to TRBJ2-5; TRBD2 agrees at 9 bases. CDR3 amino acids: CASSQVGVAGVVETQYF. For the CDR3, the DNA is TGTGCCAGCAGCCAAGTTGGGGTAGCGGGAGTAGTTGAGACCCAGTACTTC.